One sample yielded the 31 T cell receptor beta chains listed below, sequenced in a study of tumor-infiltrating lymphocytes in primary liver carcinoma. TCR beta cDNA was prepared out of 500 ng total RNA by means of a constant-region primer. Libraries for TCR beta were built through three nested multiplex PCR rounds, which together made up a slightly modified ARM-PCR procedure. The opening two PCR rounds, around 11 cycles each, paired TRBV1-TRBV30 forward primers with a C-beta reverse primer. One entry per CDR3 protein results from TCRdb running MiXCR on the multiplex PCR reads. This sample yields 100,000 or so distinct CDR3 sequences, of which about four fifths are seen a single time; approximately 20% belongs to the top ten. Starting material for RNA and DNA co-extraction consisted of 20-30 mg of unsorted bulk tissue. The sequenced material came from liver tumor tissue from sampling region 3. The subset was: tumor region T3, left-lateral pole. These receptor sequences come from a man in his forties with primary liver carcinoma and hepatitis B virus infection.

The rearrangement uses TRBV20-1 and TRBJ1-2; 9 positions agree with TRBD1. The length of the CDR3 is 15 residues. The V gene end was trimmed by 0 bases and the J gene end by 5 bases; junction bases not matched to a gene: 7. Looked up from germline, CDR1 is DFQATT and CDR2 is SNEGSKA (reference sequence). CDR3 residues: CSARDTWTGAYGYTF. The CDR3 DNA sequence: TGCAGTGCTAGAGATACCTGGACAGGGGCTTATGGCTACACCTTC.

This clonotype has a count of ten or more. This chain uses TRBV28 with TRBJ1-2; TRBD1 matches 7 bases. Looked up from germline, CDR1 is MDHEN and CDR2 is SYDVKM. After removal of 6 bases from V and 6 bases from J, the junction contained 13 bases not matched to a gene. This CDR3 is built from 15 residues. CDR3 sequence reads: CASRSPGQWRNGYTF. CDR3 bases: TGTGCCAGCAGGTCTCCGGGACAGTGGAGAAATGGCTACACCTTC.

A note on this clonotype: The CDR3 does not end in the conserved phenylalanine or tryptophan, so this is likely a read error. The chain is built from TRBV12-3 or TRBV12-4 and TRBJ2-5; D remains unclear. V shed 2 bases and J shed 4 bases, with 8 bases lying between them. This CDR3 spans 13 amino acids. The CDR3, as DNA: TGTGCCAGCAGTTTAAGCACGGTAGAGACCCAGTACATC. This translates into CASSLSTVETQYI.

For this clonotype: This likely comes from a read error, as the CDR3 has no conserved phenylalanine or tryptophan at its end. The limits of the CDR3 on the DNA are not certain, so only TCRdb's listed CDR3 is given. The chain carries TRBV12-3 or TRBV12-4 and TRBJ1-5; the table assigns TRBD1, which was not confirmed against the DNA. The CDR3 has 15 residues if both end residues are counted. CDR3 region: CASIFGTGGHQPPHI.

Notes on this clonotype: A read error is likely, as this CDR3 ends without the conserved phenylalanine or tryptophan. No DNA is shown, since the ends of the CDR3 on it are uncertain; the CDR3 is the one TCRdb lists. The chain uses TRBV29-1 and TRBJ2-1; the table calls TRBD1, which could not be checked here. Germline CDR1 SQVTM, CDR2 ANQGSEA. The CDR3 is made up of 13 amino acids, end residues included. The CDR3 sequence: CSVGGGVTNEQFY.

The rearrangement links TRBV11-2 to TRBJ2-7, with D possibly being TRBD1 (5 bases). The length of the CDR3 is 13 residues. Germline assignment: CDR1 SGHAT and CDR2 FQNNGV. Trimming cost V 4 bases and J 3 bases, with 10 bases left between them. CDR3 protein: CASSSNRNYEQYF. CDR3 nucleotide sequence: TGTGCCAGCAGCTCTAACAGGAACTACGAGCAGTACTTC.

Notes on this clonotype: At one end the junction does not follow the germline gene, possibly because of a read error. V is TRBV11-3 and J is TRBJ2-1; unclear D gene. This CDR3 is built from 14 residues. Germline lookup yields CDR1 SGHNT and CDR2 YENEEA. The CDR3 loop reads CASNLGISNNEQLF. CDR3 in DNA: TGTGCCAGCAACTTAGGCATCTCGAACAATGAGCAGCTCTTC.

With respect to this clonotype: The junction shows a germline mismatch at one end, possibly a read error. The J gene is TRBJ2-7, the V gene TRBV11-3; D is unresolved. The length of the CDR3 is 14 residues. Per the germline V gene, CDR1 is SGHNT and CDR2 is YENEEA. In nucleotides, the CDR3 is TGTGCCAGCAGCCCAGGAGAAGGGAACTACGAGCAGTACTTT. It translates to CASSPGEGNYEQYF.

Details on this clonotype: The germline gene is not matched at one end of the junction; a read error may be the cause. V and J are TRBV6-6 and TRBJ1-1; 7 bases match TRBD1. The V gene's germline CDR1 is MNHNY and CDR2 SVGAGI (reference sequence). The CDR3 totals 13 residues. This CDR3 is CASMGQINTEALF. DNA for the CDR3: TGTGCCAGCATGGGACAGATAAACACTGAAGCTCTCTTT.

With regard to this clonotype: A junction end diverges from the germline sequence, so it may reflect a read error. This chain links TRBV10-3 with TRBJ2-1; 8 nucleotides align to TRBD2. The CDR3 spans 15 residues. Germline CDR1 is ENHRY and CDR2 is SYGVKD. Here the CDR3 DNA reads TGTGCCATCAACCAGGGACTAGAATCCTACAGTGAGCAGCTCTTC. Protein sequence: CAINQGLESYSEQLF.

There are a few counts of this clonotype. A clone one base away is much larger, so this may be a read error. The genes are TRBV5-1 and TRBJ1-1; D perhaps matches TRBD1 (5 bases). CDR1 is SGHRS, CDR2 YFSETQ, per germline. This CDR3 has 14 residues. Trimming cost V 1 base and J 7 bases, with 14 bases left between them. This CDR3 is CASSLFGARSEAFF. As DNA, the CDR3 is TGCGCCAGCAGCTTGTTTGGGGCCCGCAGTGAAGCTTTCTTT.

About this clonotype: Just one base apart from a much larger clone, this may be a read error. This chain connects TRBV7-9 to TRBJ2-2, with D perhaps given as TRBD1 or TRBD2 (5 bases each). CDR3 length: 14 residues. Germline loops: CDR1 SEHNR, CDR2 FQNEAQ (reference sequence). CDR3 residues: CASSLAVNTGDLFF. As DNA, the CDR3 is TGTGCCAGCAGCTTAGCGGTGAACACCGGGGACCTGTTTTTT.

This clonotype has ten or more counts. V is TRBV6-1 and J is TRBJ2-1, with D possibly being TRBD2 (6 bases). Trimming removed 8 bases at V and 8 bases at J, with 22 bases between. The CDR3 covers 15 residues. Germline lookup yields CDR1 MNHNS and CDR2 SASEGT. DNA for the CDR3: TGTGCCAGCGGATCCGGGACCACATCTAGCGATGAGCAGTTCTTC. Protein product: CASGSGTTSSDEQFF.

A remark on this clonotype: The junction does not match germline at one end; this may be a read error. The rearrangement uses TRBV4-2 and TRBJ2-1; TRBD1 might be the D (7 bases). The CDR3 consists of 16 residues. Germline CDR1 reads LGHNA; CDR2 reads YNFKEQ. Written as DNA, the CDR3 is TGTACCAGCAGCCACGCAGGGGGACGGGGGAACAATGAGCAGTTCTTC. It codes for CTSSHAGGRGNNEQFF.

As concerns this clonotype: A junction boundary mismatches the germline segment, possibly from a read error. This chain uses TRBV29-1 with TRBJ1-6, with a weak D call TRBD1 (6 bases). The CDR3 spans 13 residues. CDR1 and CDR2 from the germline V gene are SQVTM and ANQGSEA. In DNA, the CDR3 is TGCAGGGCTGGGGACGGGACAAATTCAGCCCTCCACTTT. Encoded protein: CRAGDGTNSALHF.

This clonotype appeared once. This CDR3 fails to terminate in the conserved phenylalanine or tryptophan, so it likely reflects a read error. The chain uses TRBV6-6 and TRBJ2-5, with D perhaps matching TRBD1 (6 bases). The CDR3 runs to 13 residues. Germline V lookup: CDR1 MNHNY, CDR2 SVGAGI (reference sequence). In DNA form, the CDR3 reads TGTGTCAGCAGCCCGAACAGGGTTGGGACCCAGTACCTC. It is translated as CVSSPNRVGTQYL.

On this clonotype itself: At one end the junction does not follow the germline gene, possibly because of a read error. The CDR3 is CASGSDPGQGSCEQYF. DNA of the CDR3: TGTGCCAGCGGCTCTGATCCGGGACAGGGTTCCTGCGAGCAGTACTTC. This chain links TRBV11-1 with TRBJ2-7; TRBD1 aligns across 9 bases. CDR3 size: 16 residues. CDR1 is SGHAT and CDR2 is FQDESV in the germline V gene (reference sequence). The full variable domain, completed using reference TRBV11-1 and TRBJ2-7, is EAEVAQSPRYKITEKSQAVAFWCDPISGHATLYWYRQILGQGPELLVQFQDESVVDDSQLPKDRFSAERLKGVDSTLKIQPAELGDSAMYLCASGSDPGQGSCEQYFGPGTRLTVT.

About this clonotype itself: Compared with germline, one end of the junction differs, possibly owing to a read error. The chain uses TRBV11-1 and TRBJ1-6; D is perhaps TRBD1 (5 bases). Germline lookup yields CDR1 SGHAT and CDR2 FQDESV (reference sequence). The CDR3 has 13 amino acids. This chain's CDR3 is CANSRTLVSPSHF. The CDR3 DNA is TGTGCCAACAGCCGGACACTGGTCTCACCCTCCCACTTT.

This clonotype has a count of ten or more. CDR3 nucleotides: TGTGCCAGCTCCTTAGCGGACTACAATGAGCAGTTCTTC. Protein sequence: CASSLADYNEQFF. The chain uses TRBV9 and TRBJ2-1; D perhaps matches TRBD2 (6 bases). Trimming pared 7 bases from V and 3 bases from J, leaving 11 bases between. The CDR3 is made up of 13 amino acids. Germline V CDR1 and CDR2: SGDLS, YYNGEE.

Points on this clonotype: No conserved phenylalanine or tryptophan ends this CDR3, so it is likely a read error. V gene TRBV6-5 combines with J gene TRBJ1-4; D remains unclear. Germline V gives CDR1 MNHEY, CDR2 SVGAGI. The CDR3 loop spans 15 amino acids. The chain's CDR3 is CAGSYGDGGYEKLFC. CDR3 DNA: TGTGCCGGCAGTTACGGTGACGGAGGCTATGAAAAACTGTTTTGT.

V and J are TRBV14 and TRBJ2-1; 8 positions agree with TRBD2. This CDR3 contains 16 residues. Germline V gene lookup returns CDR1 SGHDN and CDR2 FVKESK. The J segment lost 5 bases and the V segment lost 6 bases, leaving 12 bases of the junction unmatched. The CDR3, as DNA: TGTGCCAGCAGTGACATAGCGGGACGGGTAAACAATGAGCAGTTCTTC. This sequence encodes CASSDIAGRVNNEQFF. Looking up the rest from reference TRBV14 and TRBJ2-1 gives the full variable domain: EAGVTQFPSHSVIEKGQTVTLRCDPISGHDNLYWYRRVMGKEIKFLLHFVKESKQDESGMPNNRFLAERTGGTYSTLKVQPAELEDSGVYFCASSDIAGRVNNEQFFGPGTRLTVL.

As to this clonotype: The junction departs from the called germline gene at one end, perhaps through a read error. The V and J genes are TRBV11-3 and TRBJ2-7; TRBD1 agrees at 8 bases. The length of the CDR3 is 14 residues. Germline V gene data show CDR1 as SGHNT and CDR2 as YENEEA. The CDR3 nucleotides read TGTGCCACTCTACAGGGGGTGACTTGCTACGAGCAGTATTTC. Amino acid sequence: CATLQGVTCYEQYF.

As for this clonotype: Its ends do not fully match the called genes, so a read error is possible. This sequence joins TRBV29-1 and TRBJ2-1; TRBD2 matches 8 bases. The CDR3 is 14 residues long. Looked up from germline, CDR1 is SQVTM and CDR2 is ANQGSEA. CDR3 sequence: CSHPTSGDYNELFF. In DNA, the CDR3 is TGCAGTCACCCTACTAGCGGAGACTACAATGAGCTGTTCTTC.

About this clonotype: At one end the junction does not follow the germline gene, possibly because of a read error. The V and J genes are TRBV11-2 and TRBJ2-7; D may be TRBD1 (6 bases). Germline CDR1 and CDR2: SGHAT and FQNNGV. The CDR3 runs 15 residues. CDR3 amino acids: CVSSLRWTEENVQYF. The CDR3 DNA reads TGTGTCAGCAGCTTAAGATGGACAGAGGAAAACGTGCAGTACTTC.

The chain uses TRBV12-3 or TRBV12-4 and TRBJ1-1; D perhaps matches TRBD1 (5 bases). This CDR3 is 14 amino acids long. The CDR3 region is CTCSFGGLNTEAFF. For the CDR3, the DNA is TGTACCTGCAGTTTCGGGGGGTTGAACACTGAAGCTTTCTTT.

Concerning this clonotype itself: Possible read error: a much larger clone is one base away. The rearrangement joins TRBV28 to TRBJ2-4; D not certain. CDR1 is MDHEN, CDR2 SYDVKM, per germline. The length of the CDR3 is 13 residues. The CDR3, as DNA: TGTTCCAGCAGCCAAGGCGACAAAAACATTCAGTACTTC. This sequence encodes CSSSQGDKNIQYF.

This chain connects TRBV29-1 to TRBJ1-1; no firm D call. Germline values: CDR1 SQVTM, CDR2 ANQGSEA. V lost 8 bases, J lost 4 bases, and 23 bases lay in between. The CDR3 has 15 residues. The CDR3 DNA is TGCAGCCTTGGTCCAGCGTGGGGTATGGTCACTGAAGCTTTCTTT. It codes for CSLGPAWGMVTEAFF.

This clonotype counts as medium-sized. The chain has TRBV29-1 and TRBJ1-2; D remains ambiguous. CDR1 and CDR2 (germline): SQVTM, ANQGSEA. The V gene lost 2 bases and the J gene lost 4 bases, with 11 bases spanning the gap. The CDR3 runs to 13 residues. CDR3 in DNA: TGCAGCGTTGAATTAGCCGGGTTCTATGGCTACACCTTC. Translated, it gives CSVELAGFYGYTF.

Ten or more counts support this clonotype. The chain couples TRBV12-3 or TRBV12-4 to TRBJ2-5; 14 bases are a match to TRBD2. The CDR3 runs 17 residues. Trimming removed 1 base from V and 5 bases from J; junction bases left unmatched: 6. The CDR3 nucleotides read TGTGCCAGCAGTTTAGGACTAGCGGGAGGGCCATGGGAGACCCAGTACTTC. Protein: CASSLGLAGGPWETQYF.

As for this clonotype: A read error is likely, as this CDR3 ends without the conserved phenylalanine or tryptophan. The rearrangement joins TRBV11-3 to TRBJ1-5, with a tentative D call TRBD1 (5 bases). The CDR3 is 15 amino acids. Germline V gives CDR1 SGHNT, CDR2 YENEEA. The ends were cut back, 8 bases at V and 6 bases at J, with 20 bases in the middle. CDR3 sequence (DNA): TGTGCCAGCGGCATAGATCTGGGGGTGGCTCAGCCCCAGCATTAT. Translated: CASGIDLGVAQPQHY.

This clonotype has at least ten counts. The CDR3: CASSSPVGSGTDTQYF. The CDR3 region has the DNA TGTGCCAGCAGTTCCCCCGTAGGGTCTGGGACAGATACGCAGTATTTT. The chain recombines TRBV28 with TRBJ2-3; D remains unclear. Trimming shortened V by 4 bases and J by 3 bases, and 17 bases separated the two germline ends. The germline CDR1 and CDR2 sequences are MDHEN and SYDVKM. The CDR3 extends over 16 amino acids.